One TCR beta chain is described in this entry. What it binds is unknown. CDR1 is SGHRS, CDR2 YFSETQ, per germline. The CDR3 is 15 amino acids. Between the trimmed V and J ends, which lost 0 bases and 4 bases, there was a span of 13 bases. The data derive from a study of cytomegalovirus exposure and HLA in healthy donors. Primers for the PCR totalled 60 Vbeta and 13 Jbeta. Profiling relied on immunoSEQ multiplex PCR, and the TCRdb table lists in-frame clones only, not all of them. This repertoire shows about 220,000 clones, about 70% found once; its top ten account for roughly 2%. General study points: The study dropped some indistinguishable V segments, TRBV6-2 and TRBV6-3 among them.

Material: PBMCs. The receptor's source is a woman in her 30s in good health and CMV-seronegative. The chain carries TRBV5-1 and TRBJ2-5, with D maybe TRBD2 (6 bases). CDR3 coding DNA: TGCGCCAGCAGCTTGGATTCACGGGAGCGAGAGACCCAGTACTTC. Protein: CASSLDSRERETQYF.